This T cell receptor beta chain was sequenced for a study of OX40 agonist ivuxolimab in advanced cancers. Study at large: Treatment received earlier with anti-PD-1, anti-PD-L1 or anti-CTLA-4 agents was allowed, and roughly 40% had some.

The CDR3 extends over 16 amino acids. V shed 2 bases and J shed 1 base, with 14 bases lying between them. Germline-derived CDR1 and CDR2 are MNHEY and SVGAGI. TCRdb's copy holds only in-frame clones and misses some; the assay was immunoSEQ multiplex PCR. Of approximately 82,000 clones listed, around 92% are singletons. The V and J genes are TRBV6-5 and TRBJ1-1; weak D call: TRBD1 (6 bases). The sequence came from an adult with an advanced solid tumor such as melanoma, head and neck, liver or kidney cancer. The source material was CD4+ or CD8+ T cells sorted from blood, sampled in a trial of the OX40 agonist ivuxolimab. The CDR3 DNA reads TGTGCCAGCAGTTACGAAAGGGGGGGTGGGAACACTGAAGCTTTCTTT. Its translation: CASSYERGGGNTEAFF.